These 7 T cell receptor beta chains were sequenced from one sample in a study of blood T cell repertoires in COVID-19 (dated by TCRdb to between 2020 and 2021). The library was obtained by the immunoSEQ multiplex PCR assay. Held by TCRdb, this immuneACCESS table contains in-frame sequences only and omits some clones. Under half of the omission traces to an unresolved V gene where checked; the cause of the rest is unknown. The sample includes approximately 74,000 clones, with over 75% observed a single time. The ten biggest clones cover 1.2% of the sample. Source material: peripheral blood. The source is a woman aged 55 to 70 with acute or convalescent COVID-19.

V is TRBV6-2 or TRBV6-3 and J is TRBJ1-5, with a weak D call TRBD1 (6 bases). Trimming stripped 6 bases from V and 6 bases from J, with 15 bases between. CDR1 and CDR2 (germline): MNHEY, SVGEGT. The CDR3 runs to 14 residues. CDR3 sequence reads: CASSPRQGSQPQHF. Written as DNA, the CDR3 is TGTGCCAGCAGCCCCAGGCAGGGGAGTCAGCCCCAGCATTTT.

This chain uses TRBV7-9 with TRBJ1-3; the D is unclear. The CDR3 totals 13 residues. Germline loops: CDR1 SEHNR, CDR2 FQNEAQ (reference sequence). V lost 8 bases to trimming and J lost 3 bases, with 11 bases between them. CDR3 nucleotide sequence: TGTGCCAGCGGGTTGGGAGATGGAAACACCATATATTTT. As protein: CASGLGDGNTIYF.

The chain is built from TRBV27 and TRBJ2-5, with a tentative D call TRBD1 (6 bases). CDR1 and CDR2 from the germline V gene are MNHEY and SMNVEV (reference sequence). This CDR3 contains 14 residues. Trimming shortened V by 8 bases and J by 2 bases, and 15 bases separated the two germline ends. Here the CDR3 reads CASGIKRGQETQYF. CDR3 in DNA: TGTGCCAGCGGTATCAAGAGGGGGCAAGAGACCCAGTACTTC.

CDR3 in amino acids: CASSSSLTGVTEAFF. The DNA for the CDR3 is TGCGCCAGCAGCTCCTCCCTTACAGGGGTTACTGAAGCTTTCTTT. The chain links TRBV5-1 to TRBJ1-1; 7 bases line up with TRBD1. With V trimmed by 3 bases and J by 5 bases, 10 bases remained unmatched. Germline V lookup: CDR1 SGHRS, CDR2 YFSETQ. The CDR3 spans 15 residues.

The rearrangement uses TRBV7-2 and TRBJ1-1; tentative D call: TRBD1 (6 bases). Between the trimmed V and J ends, which lost 5 bases and 1 base, there was a span of 14 bases. The CDR3 is 15 residues long. In germline, CDR1 is SGHTA, CDR2 FQGNSA. CDR3 DNA sequence: TGTGCCAGCAGCCCCCCGGGCAGGGGGAACACTGAAGCTTTCTTT. It yields the protein CASSPPGRGNTEAFF. Variable domain in full (rest from reference TRBV7-2 and TRBJ1-1): GAGVSQSPSNKVTEKGKDVELRCDPISGHTALYWYRQSLGQGLEFLIYFQGNSAPDKSGLPSDRFSAERTGGSVSTLTIQRTQQEDSAVYLCASSPPGRGNTEAFFGQGTRLTVV.

This clone was detected a few times. The chain joins TRBV11-2 to TRBJ1-5, with a possible D match to TRBD1 (6 bases). The germline V and J ends were trimmed by 2 bases and 3 bases, with 8 bases remaining between them. This CDR3 spans 14 amino acids. CDR1 is SGHAT and CDR2 is FQNNGV in the germline V gene. CDR3 coding DNA: TGTGCCAGCAGCTTATCAGGGGCCAATCAGCCCCAGCATTTT. This codes for CASSLSGANQPQHF.

The V call is TRBV2, the J call TRBJ1-4; 7 positions match TRBD1. CDR1 SNHLY and CDR2 FYNNEI come from the germline V gene. J lost 7 bases, V lost 4 bases, and 9 bases had no gene match. The CDR3 has 15 residues. The CDR3 spells CASSGRGGSGEKLFF. In nucleotides, the CDR3 is TGTGCCAGCAGTGGGCGAGGGGGCTCGGGTGAAAAACTGTTTTTT.